The 14 T cell receptor beta chains reported below all come from one sample, sequenced in a study of post-analysis software for immune sequencing data. Sequencing libraries made from TCR beta cDNA carried unique molecular identifiers. TCRdb re-derived calls from the PCR reads in MiXCR, one entry per CDR3 protein. The sample records 250,000 to 300,000 distinct CDR3 sequences, just over 35% being singletons. Whole-study results and caveats: Patients showed TRBV5-6, TRBV5-1 and TRBV20-1 among four to six TRBV segments more frequent than in controls.

What these receptors recognize is not known. Material: blood. These receptor sequences come from a girl aged 5 to 17 with multiple sclerosis.

The table lists this clonotype with a few counts. A single base separates this from a much larger clone, so it may be a read error. CDR3 sequence: CASSRGGFAYNEQYF. DNA for the CDR3: TGTGCCAGCAGCCGGGGGGGCTTCGCCTACAATGAGCAGTACTTC. This sequence joins TRBV7-6 and TRBJ2-1; TRBD2 agrees at 8 bases. The J call is doubtful: the DNA matches TRBJ2-7 better. The germline V gene encodes CDR1 SGHVS and CDR2 FNYEAQ. This CDR3 spans 15 amino acids.

Many counts were recorded for this clonotype. The V and J genes are TRBV5-1 and TRBJ2-1; 9 bases are shared with TRBD2. From germline, CDR1 is SGHRS and CDR2 YFSETQ. The CDR3 loop spans 14 amino acids. The V gene end was trimmed by 3 bases and the J gene end by 3 bases; junction bases not matched to a gene: 1. In DNA, the CDR3 is TGCGCCAGCAGCTCGACTAGCGGCTACAATGAGCAGTTCTTC. Translating gives CASSSTSGYNEQFF.

This clonotype was counted many times. The chain carries TRBV18 and TRBJ1-4, with 9 bases fitting TRBD1. Germline trimming cut 3 bases from V and 8 bases from J; bases unmatched to any gene: 4. The CDR3 runs 14 residues. Germline V gene lookup returns CDR1 KGHSH and CDR2 LQKENI. The CDR3 is CASSPSGTGEKLFF. CDR3 coding DNA: TGTGCCAGCTCACCCTCCGGGACAGGGGAAAAACTGTTTTTT.

This clonotype was found many times. The chain has TRBV12-3 or TRBV12-4 and TRBJ1-1; no firm D call. V was shortened by 3 bases and J by 5 bases, with 13 bases between the two germline ends. The CDR3 has 14 amino acids. In DNA form, the CDR3 reads TGTGCCAGCAGTTTTGGAAGGGTCGGGACTGAAGCTTTCTTT. Translated, it gives CASSFGRVGTEAFF.

This clonotype was counted at least ten times. The chain employs TRBV5-1 and TRBJ2-3; 8 positions agree with TRBD2. After removal of 1 base from V and 4 bases from J, the junction contained 8 bases not matched to a gene. There are 16 residues in the CDR3. Germline loops: CDR1 SGHRS, CDR2 YFSETQ. CDR3 bases: TGCGCCAGCAGCTTGACAGCGGGGGTGGGCCCAGATACGCAGTATTTT. As protein: CASSLTAGVGPDTQYF.

In this sample, this clonotype turned up many times. The rearrangement uses TRBV5-5 and TRBJ2-3; maybe TRBD1 (6 bases). There are 15 residues in the CDR3. Germline values: CDR1 SGHKS, CDR2 YYEKEE (reference sequence). The V gene lost 1 base and the J gene lost 0 bases, with 9 bases spanning the gap. The DNA for the CDR3 is TGTGCCAGCAGCTTGAGGACAGCTAGCACAGATACGCAGTATTTT. Residues: CASSLRTASTDTQYF. The full variable domain, completed using reference TRBV5-5 and TRBJ2-3, is DAGVTQSPTHLIKTRGQQVTLRCSPISGHKSVSWYQQVLGQGPQFIFQYYEKEERGRGNFPDRFSARQFPNYSSELNVNALLLGDSALYLCASSLRTASTDTQYFGPGTRLTVL.

As for this clonotype: Germline is not matched at one junction end, which may reflect a read error. The V gene is TRBV27, the J gene TRBJ2-7; D is perhaps TRBD1 or TRBD2 (5 bases each). Germline V CDR1 and CDR2: MNHEY, SMNVEV (reference sequence). CDR3 length: 13 amino acids. Here the CDR3 reads CASSPRAGSERYF. For the CDR3, the DNA is TGTGCCAGCAGTCCCCGGGCAGGGAGCGAGCGGTACTTC.

This clonotype has a count of ten or more. The V call is TRBV11-2, the J call TRBJ1-1; TRBD1 might be the D (6 bases). The CDR3 is 14 residues long. The V end lost 1 base, the J end lost 6 bases, and 12 bases lay between the germline ends. Germline V gene sequence: CDR1 SGHAT, CDR2 FQNNGV. In DNA form, the CDR3 reads TGTGCCAGCAGCTTAGCTACAGGGTTATCTGAAGCTTTCTTT. This sequence encodes CASSLATGLSEAFF. The full variable domain, in which reference TRBV11-2 and TRBJ1-1 provide the parts outside the CDR3, is EAGVAQSPRYKIIEKRQSVAFWCNPISGHATLYWYQQILGQGPKLLIQFQNNGVVDDSQLPKDRFSAERLKGVDSTLKIQPAKLEDSAVYLCASSLATGLSEAFFGQGTRLTVV.

Ten or more counts support this clonotype. The gene calls are TRBV19 and TRBJ2-3; D unresolved. Trimming took off 5 bases at V and 5 bases at J, with 17 bases between the two ends. The CDR3 contains 15 residues. Germline V CDR1 and CDR2: LNHDA, SQIVND (reference sequence). CDR3 DNA sequence: TGTGCCAGTAGTTATGGCAGGCTCCTGGGAGATACGCAGTATTTT. It encodes CASSYGRLLGDTQYF.

This clonotype was seen ten or more times. A read error may account for a junction end that differs from germline. CDR3 coding DNA: TGTGCCACCAGTGAGTCGTCGTACGAGCAGTACTTC. It yields the protein CATSESSYEQYF. The V call is TRBV10-3, the J call TRBJ2-7; D is unclear. CDR3 size: 12 residues. In germline, CDR1 is ENHRY, CDR2 SYGVKD.

Points on this clonotype: A much larger clone sits a single nucleotide away, making a read error possible. The rearrangement uses TRBV29-1 and TRBJ2-3; maybe TRBD1 (5 bases). From germline, CDR1 is SQVTM and CDR2 ANQGSEA. CDR3 length equals 12 residues. V was clipped by 7 bases and J by 14 bases, with 22 bases between them. The CDR3 DNA reads as TGCAGCGGGATGGGTAGGGGTGAAAAACTGTATTTT. Protein sequence: CSGMGRGEKLYF.

J is TRBJ2-7 and V is TRBV6-6; D possibly corresponds to TRBD1 (6 bases). From germline, CDR1 is MNHNY and CDR2 SVGAGI (reference sequence). Trimming stripped 2 bases from V and 1 base from J, with 9 bases between. CDR3 length: 14 residues. CDR3 region: CASSYGGESYEQYF. The CDR3 region has the DNA TGTGCCAGCAGTTACGGGGGCGAGTCCTACGAGCAGTACTTC.

This clonotype was recorded many times. This chain connects TRBV5-5 to TRBJ2-5; D ambiguous. The germline V gene has CDR1 SGHKS and CDR2 YYEKEE (reference sequence). The CDR3 has 15 residues. Trimming took off 0 bases at V and 1 base at J, with 10 bases between the two ends. As DNA, the CDR3 is TGTGCCAGCAGCTTGGAGGGAAGGGCCCAAGAGACCCAGTACTTC. As protein: CASSLEGRAQETQYF.

This clonotype was detected ten times or more. This chain connects TRBV5-5 to TRBJ1-6, with D perhaps matching TRBD1 (5 bases). The CDR3 totals 15 residues. V lost 3 bases and J lost 5, with 12 bases in between. Germline-derived CDR1 and CDR2 are SGHKS and YYEKEE (reference sequence). The CDR3 nucleotides read TGTGCCAGCAGCTCGATGGGACTAAATAATTCACCCCTCCACTTT. Amino acid sequence: CASSSMGLNNSPLHF.